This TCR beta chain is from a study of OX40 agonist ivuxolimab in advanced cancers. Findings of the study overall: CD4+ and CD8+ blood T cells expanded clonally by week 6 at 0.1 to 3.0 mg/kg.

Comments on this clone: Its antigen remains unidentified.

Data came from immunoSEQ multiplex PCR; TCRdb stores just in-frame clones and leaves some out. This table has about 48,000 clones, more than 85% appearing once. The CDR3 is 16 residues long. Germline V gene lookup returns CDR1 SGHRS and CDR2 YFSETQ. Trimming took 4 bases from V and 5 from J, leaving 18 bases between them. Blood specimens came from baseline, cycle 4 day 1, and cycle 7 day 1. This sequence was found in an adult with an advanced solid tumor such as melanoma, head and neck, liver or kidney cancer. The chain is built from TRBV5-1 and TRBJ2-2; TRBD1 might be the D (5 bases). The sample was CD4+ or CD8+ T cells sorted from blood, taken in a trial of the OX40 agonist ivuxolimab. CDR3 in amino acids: CASSLTGDIGTGELFF. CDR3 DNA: TGCGCCAGCAGCCTTACAGGCGATATAGGGACCGGGGAGCTGTTTTTT.